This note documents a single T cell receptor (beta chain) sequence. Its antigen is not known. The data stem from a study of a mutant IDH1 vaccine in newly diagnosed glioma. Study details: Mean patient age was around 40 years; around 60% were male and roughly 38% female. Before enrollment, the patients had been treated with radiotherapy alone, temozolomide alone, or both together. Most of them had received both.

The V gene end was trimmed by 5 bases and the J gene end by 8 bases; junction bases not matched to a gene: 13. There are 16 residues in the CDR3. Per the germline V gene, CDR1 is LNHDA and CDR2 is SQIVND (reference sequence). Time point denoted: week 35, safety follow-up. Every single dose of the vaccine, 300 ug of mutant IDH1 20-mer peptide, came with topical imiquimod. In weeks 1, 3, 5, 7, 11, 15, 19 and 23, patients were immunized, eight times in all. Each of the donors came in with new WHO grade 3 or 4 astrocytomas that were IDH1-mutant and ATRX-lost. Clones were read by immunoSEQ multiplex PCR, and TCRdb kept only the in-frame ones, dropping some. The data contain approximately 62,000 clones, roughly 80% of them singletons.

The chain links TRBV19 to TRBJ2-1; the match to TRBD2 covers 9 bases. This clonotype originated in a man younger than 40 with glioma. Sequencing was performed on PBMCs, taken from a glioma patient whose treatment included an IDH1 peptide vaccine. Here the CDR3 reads CASSPTGRGGIHEQFF. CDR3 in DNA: TGTGCCAGTAGTCCCACTGGGCGGGGGGGCATCCATGAGCAGTTCTTC.